A selection of T cell receptor beta chains follows, all from one sample in a study of glioma-infiltrating T cells after dendritic cell vaccination. Libraries were prepared by immunoSEQ multiplex PCR; TCRdb keeps only in-frame clonotypes and omits some of them. The sample yields around 97,000 clones, 81% seen once. The sample was blood, taken before dendritic cell vaccination. The receptors here all came from a human donor with glioblastoma. Each CDR3 is given with its conserved first and last residue.

j_call cdr3_length v_call cdr3_aa
TRBJ1-1 12 TRBV4-1 CASTRGGTEAFF
TRBJ1-1 14 TRBV9 CASSLGTPNTEAFF
TRBJ2-7 16 TRBV27 CASSFLAGQGYLEQYF
TRBJ2-7 13 TRBV30 CAWSVAGVNEQYF
TRBJ1-5 16 TRBV4-1 CASSQASGSRYQPQHF
TRBJ1-1 13 TRBV4-3 CASSQSGDTEAFF
TRBJ2-3 15 TRBV5-1 CASGLAVRRTDTQYF
TRBJ1-2 15 TRBV7-9 CASSLGHRVSNGYTF
TRBJ1-1 17 TRBV7-2 CASSLLWDRGQNTEAFF
TRBJ1-5 15 TRBV27 CASSFTGELSWPQHF
TRBJ2-3 15 TRBV30 CAWGTSRQGTDTQYF
TRBJ2-4 17 TRBV21-1 CASSKNRSRWAKNIQYF
TRBJ2-7 15 TRBV11-2 CASSPLTGGIYEQYF
TRBJ2-7 17 TRBV18 CASSAGTSGVRTYEQYF
TRBJ1-1 14 TRBV5-1 CASSLFASQTEAFF
TRBJ2-7 17 TRBV11-2 CASSPASGGAISYEQYF
TRBJ2-7 12 TRBV2 CAGTGFSYEQYF
TRBJ1-6 14 TRBV5-6 CASSLGTEDSPLHF
TRBJ1-6 15 TRBV21-1 CARGGTGTYNSPLHF
TRBJ1-4 13 TRBV18 CASSQGANEKLFF
TRBJ2-2 17 TRBV7-9 CASSLKGLAVNTGELFF
TRBJ1-2 15 TRBV19 CASRTTGQGFYGYTF